These T cell receptor beta chains were read from a single sample in a study of cytomegalovirus exposure and HLA in healthy donors. Using immunoSEQ multiplex PCR, the repertoire was profiled, and TCRdb retains in-frame clones only, with some absent. The data hold fewer than 150,000 clones, with around 73% observed a single time. The sequenced sample consisted of PBMCs. The receptors derive from a man in his forties or fifties in good health and CMV-seronegative. CDR3s include the opening cysteine and the closing phenylalanine or tryptophan. Each record gives: J gene, V gene, clone size, D gene, CDR3 DNA, CDR3 protein. The D gene is left open where the match is weak. A row's size may be missing; if present it is once, few, many or a size class.

TRBJ2-2,TRBV9,.,TRBD2,TGTGCCAGCAGCAAACGGGACTACAACACCGGGGAGCTGTTTTTT,CASSKRDYNTGELFF
TRBJ2-3,TRBV18,.,.,TGTGCCAGCTCAGCGGCTAGCACAGATACGCAGTATTTT,CASSAASTDTQYF
TRBJ1-1,TRBV27,.,.,TGTGCCAGCACTGCAACCAGGGAAAGCACTGAAGCTTTCTTT,CASTATRESTEAFF
TRBJ1-4,TRBV7-2,.,.,TGTGCCAGCAGCTCTTGGAGGGGTGGGACTAATGAAAAACTGTTTTTT,CASSSWRGGTNEKLFF
TRBJ1-5,TRBV27,.,TRBD1,TGTGCCAGCAGTTTGGGGACAGGGGGTCATCAGCCCCAGCATTTT,CASSLGTGGHQPQHF
TRBJ1-5,TRBV19,.,.,TGTGCCAGTAGTATTTTGGGCAGGGCAGACATTCAGCCCCAGCATTTT,CASSILGRADIQPQHF
TRBJ2-5,TRBV4-1,.,TRBD2,TGCGCCAGCAGCCAAAAACACGGAGAGGCGGGGGGGGAGACCCAGTACTTC,CASSQKHGEAGGETQYF
TRBJ2-7,TRBV27,.,.,TGTGCCAGCAGTCCCCATGAGGGAGGTATCTACGAGCAGTACTTC,CASSPHEGGIYEQYF
TRBJ2-2,TRBV7-2,.,TRBD2,TGTGCCAGCAGCCGTCGGATTCTAGCGGACACCGGGGAGCTGTTTTTT,CASSRRILADTGELFF
TRBJ1-2,TRBV28,.,.,TGTGCCAGCAGCCCGACACCAGGGGTTGGCTACACCTTC,CASSPTPGVGYTF
TRBJ2-5,TRBV7-8,.,TRBD2,TGTGCCAGCAGCCCAATACTAGCGGGAGGCGTAGAGACCCAGTACTTC,CASSPILAGGVETQYF
TRBJ2-5,TRBV7-2,.,TRBD2,TGTGCCAGCAGCTCGGCTAGCGGTATCCAAGAGACCCAGTACTTC,CASSSASGIQETQYF
TRBJ2-7,TRBV27,.,TRBD2,TGTGCCAGCAGTTTTAGACTAGCGGGAGGACCCAAAACCTACGAGCAGTACTTC,CASSFRLAGGPKTYEQYF
TRBJ2-7,TRBV7-2,.,TRBD2,TGTGCCAGCAGCCCCCTCAGGAGGAGCGGGAGATACGAGCAGTACTTC,CASSPLRRSGRYEQYF
TRBJ2-3,TRBV29-1,once,TRBD2,TGCAGCGTTGAGGGTAGCGGGAGTGTGGCAGATACGCAGTATTTT,CSVEGSGSVADTQYF
TRBJ2-7,TRBV5-4,.,TRBD2,TGTGCCAGCAGCCCTAGCGGGAGTACCCACGAGCAGTACTTC,CASSPSGSTHEQYF
TRBJ2-1,TRBV27,.,TRBD2,TGTGCCAGCAGTTTAAAGCCCAGACTAGCGGGATACAATGAGCAGTTCTTC,CASSLKPRLAGYNEQFF
TRBJ2-7,TRBV29-1,.,.,TGCAGCATTCGACTCCTTAATGCCTACGAGCAGTACTTC,CSIRLLNAYEQYF
TRBJ2-7,TRBV9,.,TRBD2,TGTGCCAGCAGCGTTGAACTAGCGGGAGTAGAGCAGTACTTC,CASSVELAGVEQYF
TRBJ2-1,TRBV19,few,.,TGTGCCAGTAGTTTGAACATTCAGGCCTCCGGCCTCTACAATGAGCAGTTCTTC,CASSLNIQASGLYNEQFF
TRBJ2-1,TRBV7-6,.,.,TGTGCCAGCAGCTTTCGTTTGGGCTCCAGCGGTGAGCAGTTCTTC,CASSFRLGSSGEQFF
TRBJ2-5,TRBV7-9,.,TRBD2,TGTGCCAGCAGCTTAGGACTAGCGGGTCAAGAGACCCAGTACTTC,CASSLGLAGQETQYF
TRBJ2-5,TRBV6-5,.,TRBD1,TGTGCCAGCAGTTCGTACAGGGGAATATGGGCCCAGTACTTC,CASSSYRGIWAQYF
TRBJ1-5,TRBV19,.,TRBD1,TGTGCCAGTTCATCGGGGACAGCAAGCAATCAGCCCCAGCATTTT,CASSSGTASNQPQHF
TRBJ1-1,TRBV28,.,.,TGTGCCAGCAGTTTGAGGCAAAACCTTGAAGCTTTCTTT,CASSLRQNLEAFF
TRBJ2-1,TRBV7-2,.,TRBD1,TGTGCCAGCAGCTTATGGTCGGGACAGGGGGCTCATGAGCAGTTCTTC,CASSLWSGQGAHEQFF
TRBJ2-7,TRBV11-2,.,TRBD2,TGTGCCAGCAGCTTAGGGGTAGCGGGGCCATACGAGCAGTACTTC,CASSLGVAGPYEQYF
TRBJ2-5,TRBV19,few,TRBD2,TGTGCCAGTGCGCTAGCGGGCGCCCAAGAGACCCAGTACTTC,CASALAGAQETQYF